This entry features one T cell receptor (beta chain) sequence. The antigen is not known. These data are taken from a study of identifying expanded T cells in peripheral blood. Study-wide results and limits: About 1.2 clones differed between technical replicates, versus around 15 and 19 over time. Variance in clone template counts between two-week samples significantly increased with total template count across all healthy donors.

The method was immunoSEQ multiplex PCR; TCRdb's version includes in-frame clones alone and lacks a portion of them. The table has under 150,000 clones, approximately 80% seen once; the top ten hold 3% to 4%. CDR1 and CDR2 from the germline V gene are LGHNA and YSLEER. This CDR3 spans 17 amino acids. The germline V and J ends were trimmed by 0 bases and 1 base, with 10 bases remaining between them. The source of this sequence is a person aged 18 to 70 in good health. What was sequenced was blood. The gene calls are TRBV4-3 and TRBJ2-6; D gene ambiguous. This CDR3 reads CASSQEIRVSGANVLTF. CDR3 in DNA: TGCGCCAGCAGCCAAGAGATCCGAGTATCTGGGGCCAACGTCCTGACTTTC.